This T cell receptor (beta chain) was documented in a study of T cells in localized non-small cell lung cancer. Study findings and constraints: Density of T cells in blood, when higher, went with longer overall survival. The study sequenced only one region of the tumor. As a result, intratumor heterogeneity could not be excluded and remains possible.

On this clone: What it binds is not known.

Trimming pared 4 bases from V and 5 bases from J, leaving 16 bases between. CDR3 length: 14 amino acids. Germline-derived CDR1 and CDR2 are SGHRS and YFSETQ. TCRdb keeps only in-frame clones here, not all; method: immunoSEQ multiplex PCR. Here the sample spans around 40,000 clones, approximately 83% being singletons. The rearrangement joins TRBV5-1 to TRBJ2-7, with D possibly TRBD2 on 5 matching bases. The receptor was isolated from a man between 40 and 69 years old with stage I lung adenocarcinoma. The material sequenced was peripheral blood, taken before any cancer treatment. The CDR3 region is CASSPSPSGDEQYF. The CDR3 nucleotides are TGCGCCAGCAGCCCATCACCCTCCGGGGACGAGCAGTACTTC.